The entry below gives a single TCR beta chain sequence along with its context. Antigen: not known. Using immunoSEQ multiplex PCR, the repertoire was profiled, and TCRdb retains in-frame clones only, with some absent. This table has roughly 60,000 clones, around 96% appearing once. This CDR3 is 14 amino acids long. CDR1 SGHRS and CDR2 YFSETQ come from the germline V gene. The ends were cut back, 3 bases at V and 0 bases at J, with 7 bases in the middle. The data were taken from a study of cytomegalovirus exposure and HLA in healthy donors. Broader study findings: The study designated fewer than 200 TCR beta chains cytomegalovirus-associated.

The V call is TRBV5-1, the J call TRBJ2-1; D is unclear. The clonotype originates from a man younger than 35 in good health and CMV-seronegative. Sequencing input: PBMCs. This CDR3 is CASSSLSSYNEQFF. The CDR3 nucleotides read TGCGCCAGCAGCTCCCTGAGCTCCTACAATGAGCAGTTCTTC.